The rows below give T cell receptor beta chains drawn from one sample of a study of T cell repertoires in cytomegalovirus infection. TCRdb independently ran MiXCR on the reads; one entry per CDR3 protein. The data show just under 300,000 distinct CDR3 sequences, roughly 9.3% seen once. The sequenced sample consisted of PBMCs. The receptors come from a human donor in good health (CMV status not recorded). Some clones in this sample may be carry-over from other donors' samples. Each CDR3 is given with its conserved first and last residue. Each record gives: CDR3 protein, CDR3 DNA, V gene, D gene, clone size, J gene. A D gene is named only where the DNA matches it firmly. Only part of the rows carry a size: once, few, many, or a class if the clone is expanded.

CDR3 protein: CASTVPGELFF
CDR3 DNA: TGTGCCAGCACCGTCCCCGGGGAGCTGTTTTTT
V gene: TRBV6-6
D gene: -
clone size: -
J gene: TRBJ2-2

CDR3 protein: CASSQVYSTDTQYF
CDR3 DNA: TGTGCCAGCAGCCAAGTTTATAGCACAGATACGCAGTATTTT
V gene: TRBV14
D gene: -
clone size: many
J gene: TRBJ2-3

CDR3 protein: CATSRDPSYNEQFF
CDR3 DNA: TGTGCCACCAGCAGAGATCCAAGCTACAATGAGCAGTTCTTC
V gene: TRBV15
D gene: -
clone size: few
J gene: TRBJ2-1

CDR3 protein: CASSQDGTSGGANEQFF
CDR3 DNA: TGCGCCAGCAGCCAGGATGGGACTAGCGGGGGGGCGAATGAGCAGTTCTTC
V gene: TRBV4-1
D gene: TRBD2
clone size: many
J gene: TRBJ2-1

CDR3 protein: CATSDWTGGRGAFF
CDR3 DNA: TGTGCCACCAGTGATTGGACAGGGGGAAGAGGAGCTTTCTTT
V gene: TRBV24-1
D gene: TRBD1
clone size: many
J gene: TRBJ1-1

CDR3 protein: CASTLGGGDYNEQFF
CDR3 DNA: TGTGCCAGCACTCTAGGCGGGGGTGACTACAATGAGCAGTTCTTC
V gene: TRBV9
D gene: TRBD2
clone size: few
J gene: TRBJ2-1

CDR3 protein: CATSDFKGTGVAYNEQFF
CDR3 DNA: TGTGCCACCAGTGATTTTAAGGGGACAGGGGTAGCCTACAATGAGCAGTTCTTC
V gene: TRBV24-1
D gene: TRBD1
clone size: many
J gene: TRBJ2-1

CDR3 protein: CASSWGKGRNKFF
CDR3 DNA: TGTGCCAGCAGTTGGGGCAAGGGGCGCAATAAGTTTTTT
V gene: TRBV6-6
D gene: -
clone size: -
J gene: TRBJ1-4

CDR3 protein: CASSRGQGYYGYTF
CDR3 DNA: TGTGCCAGCAGTCGTGGACAGGGCTATTATGGCTACACCTTC
V gene: TRBV12-3/TRBV12-4
D gene: TRBD1
clone size: many
J gene: TRBJ1-2

CDR3 protein: CSARTKGTGKQPQHF
CDR3 DNA: TGCAGTGCTAGAACCAAAGGGACAGGCAAACAGCCCCAGCATTTT
V gene: TRBV20-1
D gene: TRBD1
clone size: -
J gene: TRBJ1-5

CDR3 protein: CSARDFRGLSYNEQFF
CDR3 DNA: TGCAGTGCTAGAGATTTTCGGGGTCTCTCCTACAATGAGCAGTTCTTC
V gene: TRBV20-1
D gene: -
clone size: few
J gene: TRBJ2-1

CDR3 protein: CASSDKGDQPQHF
CDR3 DNA: TGTGCCAGCAGTGACAAGGGGGATCAGCCCCAGCATTTT
V gene: TRBV6-1
D gene: -
clone size: many
J gene: TRBJ1-5

CDR3 protein: CASGQGNQPQHF
CDR3 DNA: TGTGCCAGCGGACAGGGCAATCAGCCCCAGCATTTT
V gene: TRBV6-2/TRBV6-3
D gene: TRBD1
clone size: many
J gene: TRBJ1-5

CDR3 protein: CASSLALLAVAGANVLTF
CDR3 DNA: TGCGCCAGCAGCTTGGCCCTCCTTGCCGTCGCTGGGGCCAACGTCCTGACTTTC
V gene: TRBV5-1
D gene: -
clone size: few
J gene: TRBJ2-6

CDR3 protein: CASRVEDQPQHF
CDR3 DNA: TGTGCCAGCAGGGTGGAGGATCAGCCCCAGCATTTT
V gene: TRBV28
D gene: -
clone size: many
J gene: TRBJ1-5

CDR3 protein: CIGSGNTEAFF
CDR3 DNA: TGCATCGGCTCGGGTAACACTGAAGCTTTCTTT
V gene: TRBV20-1
D gene: -
clone size: many
J gene: TRBJ1-1

CDR3 protein: CASRRLAGGQTGELFF
CDR3 DNA: TGTGCCAGCAGAAGACTAGCGGGGGGGCAGACCGGGGAGCTGTTTTTT
V gene: TRBV2
D gene: TRBD2
clone size: few
J gene: TRBJ2-2

CDR3 protein: CASSYVGNPNTEASF
CDR3 DNA: TGTGCCAGCAGTTACGTCGGAAACCCGAACACTGAAGCTTCCTTT
V gene: TRBV6-6
D gene: -
clone size: -
J gene: TRBJ1-1

CDR3 protein: CASKQGSEKLFF
CDR3 DNA: TGTGCCAGCAAACAGGGAAGTGAAAAACTGTTTTTT
V gene: TRBV25-1
D gene: -
clone size: many
J gene: TRBJ1-4

CDR3 protein: CASRNRGNEKLFF
CDR3 DNA: TGTGCCAGCAGAAACCGGGGCAATGAAAAACTGTTTTTT
V gene: TRBV14
D gene: -
clone size: many
J gene: TRBJ1-4

CDR3 protein: CAARDPSKAGELFF
CDR3 DNA: TGCGCCGCCAGGGACCCCTCCAAAGCCGGGGAGCTGTTTTTT
V gene: TRBV5-1
D gene: -
clone size: few
J gene: TRBJ2-2

CDR3 protein: CASSLGGSYEQYF
CDR3 DNA: TGTGCCAGCAGCTTAGGGGGGAGCTACGAGCAGTACTTC
V gene: TRBV12-3/TRBV12-4
D gene: -
clone size: many
J gene: TRBJ2-7

CDR3 protein: CAIRGQGTSGNTIYF
CDR3 DNA: TGTGCCATCAGAGGGCAGGGGACGTCTGGAAACACCATATATTTT
V gene: TRBV10-3
D gene: -
clone size: many
J gene: TRBJ1-3

CDR3 protein: CASSLPGHHKANNSPLHF
CDR3 DNA: TGTGCCAGCAGTTTACCCGGACATCATAAAGCCAATAATTCACCCCTCCACTTT
V gene: TRBV28
D gene: -
clone size: many
J gene: TRBJ1-6

CDR3 protein: CSGPVNTQYF
CDR3 DNA: TGCAGTGGCCCCGTGAATACGCAGTATTTT
V gene: TRBV20-1
D gene: -
clone size: -
J gene: TRBJ2-3

CDR3 protein: CASSFTGETQYF
CDR3 DNA: TGTGCCAGCAGCTTTACAGGGGAGACCCAGTACTTC
V gene: TRBV7-9
D gene: -
clone size: many
J gene: TRBJ2-5

CDR3 protein: CASSTILRGQNIQYF
CDR3 DNA: TGTGCCAGTAGTACAATCTTGAGGGGCCAAAACATTCAGTACTTC
V gene: TRBV19
D gene: -
clone size: -
J gene: TRBJ2-4

CDR3 protein: CASGQGGYGYTF
CDR3 DNA: TGTGCCAGCGGCCAAGGGGGATATGGCTACACCTTC
V gene: TRBV7-6
D gene: -
clone size: -
J gene: TRBJ1-2

CDR3 protein: CSAITGTRTGELFF
CDR3 DNA: TGCAGTGCTATAACCGGGACGAGGACCGGGGAGCTGTTTTTT
V gene: TRBV20-1
D gene: -
clone size: many
J gene: TRBJ2-2

CDR3 protein: CASSSQGALTGELFF
CDR3 DNA: TGTGCCAGCAGCTCCCAGGGGGCGCTCACCGGGGAGCTGTTTTTT
V gene: TRBV5-4
D gene: TRBD1
clone size: few
J gene: TRBJ2-2

CDR3 protein: CSAKDTNYGYTF
CDR3 DNA: TGCAGTGCCAAGGACACAAACTATGGCTACACCTTC
V gene: TRBV20-1
D gene: -
clone size: many
J gene: TRBJ1-2

CDR3 protein: CASSPGTANTGELFF
CDR3 DNA: TGTGCCAGCAGTCCCGGGACAGCGAACACCGGGGAGCTGTTTTTT
V gene: TRBV28
D gene: TRBD1
clone size: many
J gene: TRBJ2-2

CDR3 protein: CASSAMTAYNSPLHF
CDR3 DNA: TGTGCCAGCAGTGCGATGACAGCTTATAATTCACCCCTCCACTTT
V gene: TRBV28
D gene: -
clone size: many
J gene: TRBJ1-6

CDR3 protein: CASSQSGNSYNEQFF
CDR3 DNA: TGTGCCAGCAGCCAAAGCGGAAACTCCTACAATGAGCAGTTCTTC
V gene: TRBV27
D gene: -
clone size: many
J gene: TRBJ2-1

CDR3 protein: CASTSGIAGQETQYF
CDR3 DNA: TGTGCCAGCACCTCTGGGATAGCGGGGCAGGAGACCCAGTACTTC
V gene: TRBV2
D gene: TRBD2
clone size: few
J gene: TRBJ2-5

CDR3 protein: CSAWTPMNTEAFF
CDR3 DNA: TGCAGTGCCTGGACACCGATGAACACTGAAGCTTTCTTT
V gene: TRBV20-1
D gene: -
clone size: few
J gene: TRBJ1-1

CDR3 protein: CASSLAASGGRTDTQYF
CDR3 DNA: TGTGCCAGCAGCTTAGCGGCTAGCGGGGGGCGCACAGATACGCAGTATTTT
V gene: TRBV7-2
D gene: TRBD2
clone size: many
J gene: TRBJ2-3

CDR3 protein: CSVAGQQETQYF
CDR3 DNA: TGCAGCGTCGCTGGACAGCAGGAGACCCAGTACTTC
V gene: TRBV29-1
D gene: -
clone size: many
J gene: TRBJ2-5

CDR3 protein: CASSHASGLRDYAEAFF
CDR3 DNA: TGTGCCAGCAGTCACGCCTCCGGGTTGAGGGATTATGCTGAAGCTTTCTTT
V gene: TRBV6-2/TRBV6-3
D gene: -
clone size: many
J gene: TRBJ1-1

CDR3 protein: CSVKEGTDNSPLHF
CDR3 DNA: TGCAGCGTTAAAGAAGGCACAGATAATTCACCCCTCCACTTT
V gene: TRBV29-1
D gene: -
clone size: few
J gene: TRBJ1-6

CDR3 protein: CASRDGLENTGELFF
CDR3 DNA: TGTGCCAGCAGAGATGGGCTGGAAAACACCGGGGAGCTGTTTTTT
V gene: TRBV6-2/TRBV6-3
D gene: -
clone size: many
J gene: TRBJ2-2

CDR3 protein: CASSVGSRGQETQYF
CDR3 DNA: TGTGCCAGCAGCGTAGGGTCCAGGGGCCAAGAGACCCAGTACTTC
V gene: TRBV9
D gene: -
clone size: -
J gene: TRBJ2-5

CDR3 protein: CASSLRDSPSVRGNIQYF
CDR3 DNA: TGTGCCAGCAGTTTAAGGGACAGCCCCAGCGTGAGAGGGAACATTCAGTACTTC
V gene: TRBV12-3/TRBV12-4
D gene: TRBD1
clone size: -
J gene: TRBJ2-4

CDR3 protein: CASLRTASHGYTF
CDR3 DNA: TGTGCCAGCCTTAGGACAGCGTCCCATGGCTACACCTTC
V gene: TRBV2
D gene: -
clone size: -
J gene: TRBJ1-2

CDR3 protein: CATAENSYYNEQFF
CDR3 DNA: TGTGCCACCGCAGAAAACTCGTACTACAATGAGCAGTTCTTC
V gene: TRBV24-1
D gene: -
clone size: many
J gene: TRBJ2-1

CDR3 protein: CASSEPGQRLNTEAFF
CDR3 DNA: TGTGCCAGCAGTGAACCGGGACAGCGGTTGAACACTGAAGCTTTCTTT
V gene: TRBV6-1
D gene: TRBD1
clone size: many
J gene: TRBJ1-1

CDR3 protein: CSARDSSTGTGGGQPQHF
CDR3 DNA: TGCAGTGCTAGAGATAGTTCCACTGGGACAGGGGGCGGACAGCCCCAGCATTTT
V gene: TRBV20-1
D gene: TRBD1
clone size: -
J gene: TRBJ1-5

CDR3 protein: CASSLSASSYNEQFF
CDR3 DNA: TGTGCCAGCAGTTTAAGTGCAAGCTCCTACAATGAGCAGTTCTTC
V gene: TRBV28
D gene: -
clone size: many
J gene: TRBJ2-1

CDR3 protein: CSAGTSGGSFHYEQYF
CDR3 DNA: TGCAGTGCCGGGACTAGCGGGGGCTCTTTCCACTACGAGCAGTACTTC
V gene: TRBV20-1
D gene: TRBD2
clone size: few
J gene: TRBJ2-7

CDR3 protein: CSSSRGPGSDTQYF
CDR3 DNA: TGCAGTTCTTCGAGGGGCCCAGGGTCAGATACGCAGTATTTT
V gene: TRBV20-1
D gene: -
clone size: -
J gene: TRBJ2-3

CDR3 protein: CASSSLGTGLYGYTF
CDR3 DNA: TGTGCCAGCAGCTCCCTCGGGACAGGGCTCTATGGCTACACCTTC
V gene: TRBV6-6
D gene: TRBD1
clone size: many
J gene: TRBJ1-2

CDR3 protein: CASSIEGDQPQHF
CDR3 DNA: TGTGCCAGCAGCATTGAGGGGGATCAGCCCCAGCATTTT
V gene: TRBV28
D gene: -
clone size: many
J gene: TRBJ1-5